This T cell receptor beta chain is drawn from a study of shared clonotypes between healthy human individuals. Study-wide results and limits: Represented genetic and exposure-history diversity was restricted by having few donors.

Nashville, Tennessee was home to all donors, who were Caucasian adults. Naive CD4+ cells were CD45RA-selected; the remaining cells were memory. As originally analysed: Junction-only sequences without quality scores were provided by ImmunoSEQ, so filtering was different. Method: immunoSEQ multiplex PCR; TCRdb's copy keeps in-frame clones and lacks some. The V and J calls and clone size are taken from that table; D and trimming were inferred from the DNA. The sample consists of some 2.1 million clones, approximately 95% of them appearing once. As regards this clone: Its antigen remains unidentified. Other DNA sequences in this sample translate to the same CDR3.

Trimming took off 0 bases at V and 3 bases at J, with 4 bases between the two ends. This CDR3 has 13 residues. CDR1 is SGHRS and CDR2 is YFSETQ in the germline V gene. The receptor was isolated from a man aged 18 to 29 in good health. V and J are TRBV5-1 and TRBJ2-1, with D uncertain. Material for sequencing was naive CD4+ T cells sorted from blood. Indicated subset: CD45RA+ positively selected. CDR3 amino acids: CASSLGGYNEQFF. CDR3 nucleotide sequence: TGCGCCAGCAGCTTGGGGGGCTACAATGAGCAGTTCTTC.